The subject of this entry is one T cell receptor (beta chain). Its antigen is unknown. No clone much larger than this one lies a single base away; base qualities are absent. Patients with autoimmune disease history or receiving systemic immunosuppression were excluded from the trial. Peripheral blood for TCR sequencing was drawn from every dose cohort at baseline, at cycle 4 day 1 and at cycle 7 day 1. Samples came from an open-label, multicenter, first-in-human phase I dose-escalation trial of ivuxolimab. Adults with locally advanced or metastatic head and neck squamous cell, hepatocellular, melanoma or renal cell carcinoma were enrolled in the trial. CD4+ and CD8+ T cells were sorted separately from peripheral blood before TCR sequencing. This sample was taken from a study of OX40 agonist ivuxolimab in advanced cancers. Concerning the study at large: The costimulatory receptor OX40 (CD134) was targeted by ivuxolimab, a fully human IgG2 agonistic monoclonal antibody. Of the approximately 50 dose-escalation patients, hepatocellular carcinoma was present in 19, melanoma in around 15, renal cell carcinoma in 9 and head and neck cancer in 9. A male proportion of under 85% and a mean age of approximately 60 years, ranging from roughly 23 to 90, were recorded for the dose-escalation cohort. Partial responses occurred in three dose-escalation patients: two with cutaneous melanoma and one with hepatocellular carcinoma. Prior anti-PD-1, anti-PD-L1 or anti-CTLA-4 therapy was permitted, and approximately 41% of dose-escalation patients had received checkpoint inhibitors. Peripheral TCRbeta sequencing was intended to test whether TCR sequence diversity was altered and clonal T-cell expansion was caused by ivuxolimab. The paper covers the monotherapy dose-escalation part of the phase I ivuxolimab trial, which included N of about 56 patients. Intravenous ivuxolimab was administered to patients every 2 weeks at six dose levels: 0.01, 0.1, 0.3, 1.5, 3 and 10 mg/kg.

Results and caveats for the whole study, not just this receptor: After ivuxolimab, CD8+ T cells had more expanded clones than CD4+ T cells on average. At doses from 0.1 to 3.0 mg/kg, clonal expansion was seen in both CD4+ and CD8+ blood T cells between baseline and week 6. The antigen specificity of the peripheral T cells that underwent clonal expansion was not determined. Low levels of normalized T-cell clonal expansion were also seen in some patients who did not respond. In partial responders in the 0.1-3.0 mg/kg groups, normalized peripheral clonal expansion was found to be among the lowest, especially among CD8+ T cells.

Genomic DNA was extracted from sorted cells for sequencing of the TCRbeta CDR3 region. TCRbeta CDR3 regions were sequenced using the immunoSEQ Assay. TCRdb provides this immuneACCESS table in a form limited to in-frame rearrangements. Some clones are lacking; in checked studies, under half of them reflect an unresolved V gene, and why the rest are absent is not known. Here the sample has 20,000 to 25,000 clones; around 84% occur a single time. Over 11% of the sample is taken by the ten largest. At the junction V is shortened by 8 bases and J by 2 bases, with 13 bases in between. From a lookup of the germline V gene, CDR1 and CDR2 are SNHLY and FYNNEI. The CDR3 starts with the cysteine, ends with the phenylalanine, and has 15 residues. Only CDR3 DNA is held: 45 bases, read in frame from base 1.

The receptor was derived from an adult with an advanced solid tumor such as melanoma, head and neck, liver or kidney cancer. Material: CD4+ or CD8+ T cells sorted from blood, obtained in a trial of the OX40 agonist ivuxolimab. The receptor chain draws on TRBV2 and TRBJ2-6, and perhaps TRBD1 as D gene, on 5 matching bases. The base sequence is TGTGCCAGCCACCCAGGGTATACTGGGGCCAACGTCCTGACTTTC. Translated, it gives CASHPGYTGANVLTF.